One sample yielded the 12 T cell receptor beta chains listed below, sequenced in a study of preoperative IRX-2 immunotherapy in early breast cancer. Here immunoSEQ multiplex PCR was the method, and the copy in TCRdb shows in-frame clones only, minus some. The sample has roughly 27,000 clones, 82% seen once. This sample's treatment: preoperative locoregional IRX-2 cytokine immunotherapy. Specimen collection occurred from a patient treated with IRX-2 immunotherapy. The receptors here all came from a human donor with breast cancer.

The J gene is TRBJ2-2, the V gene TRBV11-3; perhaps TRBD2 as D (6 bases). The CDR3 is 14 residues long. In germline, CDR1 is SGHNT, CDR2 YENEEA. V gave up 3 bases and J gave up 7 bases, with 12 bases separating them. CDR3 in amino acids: CASSLMGEVGELFF. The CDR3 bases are TGTGCCAGCAGCTTGATGGGGGAGGTCGGGGAGCTGTTTTTT. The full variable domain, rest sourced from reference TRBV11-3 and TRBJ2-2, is EAGVVQSPRYKIIEKKQPVAFWCNPISGHNTLYWYLQNLGQGPELLIRYENEEAVDDSQLPKDRFSAERLKGVDSTLKIQPAELGDSAVYLCASSLMGEVGELFFGEGSRLTVL.

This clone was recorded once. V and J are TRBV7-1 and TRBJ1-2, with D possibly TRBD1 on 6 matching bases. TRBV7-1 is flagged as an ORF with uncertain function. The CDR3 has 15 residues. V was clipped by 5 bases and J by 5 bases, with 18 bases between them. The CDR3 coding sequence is TGTGCCAGCAGCACCTCTCCCCAGGGGCGGTATGGCTACACCTTC. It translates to CASSTSPQGRYGYTF.

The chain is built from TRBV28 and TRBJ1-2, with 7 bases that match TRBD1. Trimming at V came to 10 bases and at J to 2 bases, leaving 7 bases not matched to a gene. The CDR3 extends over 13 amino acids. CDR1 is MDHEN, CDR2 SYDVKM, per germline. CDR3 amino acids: CATGDSFNYGYTF. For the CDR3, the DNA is TGTGCCACCGGGGACAGCTTCAACTATGGCTACACCTTC.

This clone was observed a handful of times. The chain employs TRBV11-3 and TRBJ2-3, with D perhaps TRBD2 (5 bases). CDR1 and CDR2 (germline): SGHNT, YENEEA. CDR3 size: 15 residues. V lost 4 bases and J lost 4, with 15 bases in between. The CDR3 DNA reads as TGTGCCAGCAGCTCTAGTGGGCAGAGGGCAGATACGCAGTATTTT. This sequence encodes CASSSSGQRADTQYF.

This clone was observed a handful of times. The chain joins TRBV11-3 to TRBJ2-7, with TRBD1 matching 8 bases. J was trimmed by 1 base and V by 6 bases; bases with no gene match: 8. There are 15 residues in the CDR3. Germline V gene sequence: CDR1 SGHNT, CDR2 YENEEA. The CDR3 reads CASSYTGTGSYEQYF. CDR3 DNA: TGTGCCAGCAGTTATACCGGGACAGGTTCCTACGAGCAGTACTTC.

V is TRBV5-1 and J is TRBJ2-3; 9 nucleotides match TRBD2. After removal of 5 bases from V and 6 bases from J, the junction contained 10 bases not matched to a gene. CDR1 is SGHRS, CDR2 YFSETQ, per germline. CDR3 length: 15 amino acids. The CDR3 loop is CASSLAGRPWDTQYF. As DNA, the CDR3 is TGCGCCAGCAGTCTAGCGGGAAGGCCCTGGGATACGCAGTATTTT.

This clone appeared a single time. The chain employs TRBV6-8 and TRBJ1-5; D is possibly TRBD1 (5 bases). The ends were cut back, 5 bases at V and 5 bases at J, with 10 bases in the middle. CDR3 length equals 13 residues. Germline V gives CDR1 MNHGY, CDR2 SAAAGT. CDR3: CASSRGGDQPQHF. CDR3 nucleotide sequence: TGTGCCAGCAGTCGGGGGGGGGATCAGCCCCAGCATTTT.

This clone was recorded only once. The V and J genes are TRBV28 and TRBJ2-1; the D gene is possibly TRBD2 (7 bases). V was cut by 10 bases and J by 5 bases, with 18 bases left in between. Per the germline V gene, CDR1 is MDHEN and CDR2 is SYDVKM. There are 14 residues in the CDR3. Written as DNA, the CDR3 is TGTGCCATCCTTCCGCGGGGGCGACACAATGAGCAGTTCTTC. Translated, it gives CAILPRGRHNEQFF.

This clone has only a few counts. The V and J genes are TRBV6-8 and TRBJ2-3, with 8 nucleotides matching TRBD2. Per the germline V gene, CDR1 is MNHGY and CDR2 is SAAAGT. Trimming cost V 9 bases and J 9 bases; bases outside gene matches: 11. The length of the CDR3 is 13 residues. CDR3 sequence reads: CASTGVAGWTQYF. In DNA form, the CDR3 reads TGTGCCAGTACCGGGGTAGCGGGATGGACGCAGTATTTT.

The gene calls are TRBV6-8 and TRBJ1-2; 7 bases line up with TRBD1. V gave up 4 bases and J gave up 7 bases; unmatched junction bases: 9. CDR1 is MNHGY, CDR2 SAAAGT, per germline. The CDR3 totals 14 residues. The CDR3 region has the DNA TGTGCCAGCAGTTCACCCGGGACAGTCTCTGGCTACACCTTC. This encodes CASSSPGTVSGYTF.

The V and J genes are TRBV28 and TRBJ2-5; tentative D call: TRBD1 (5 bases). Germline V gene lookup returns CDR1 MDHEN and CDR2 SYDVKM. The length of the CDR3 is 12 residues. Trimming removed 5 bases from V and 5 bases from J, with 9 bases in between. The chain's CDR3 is CASSNQGETQYF. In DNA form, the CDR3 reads TGTGCCAGCAGTAACCAGGGCGAGACCCAGTACTTC.

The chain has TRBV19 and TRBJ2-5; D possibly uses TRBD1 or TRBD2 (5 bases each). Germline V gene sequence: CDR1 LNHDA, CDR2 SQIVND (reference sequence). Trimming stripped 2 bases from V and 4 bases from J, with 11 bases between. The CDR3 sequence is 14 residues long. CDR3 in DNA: TGTGCCAGTAGTATATCGAGGGGAAGAGAGACCCAGTACTTC. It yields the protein CASSISRGRETQYF. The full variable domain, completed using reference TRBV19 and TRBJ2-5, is DGGITQSPKYLFRKEGQNVTLSCEQNLNHDAMYWYRQDPGQGLRLIYYSQIVNDFQKGDIAEGYSVSREKKESFPLTVTSAQKNPTAFYLCASSISRGRETQYFGPGTRLLVL.